The 12 T cell receptor beta chains listed next were all sequenced from one sample in a study of blood T cells in healthy people across ages. A second about 7 to 12 cycle PCR used barcoded and J-beta primers. TCRdb processed the 5' RACE reads anew with MiXCR; each CDR3 protein has one entry. The repertoire holds more than 700,000 distinct CDR3 sequences, with less than 70% as singletons. Sequencing used blood. The receptor set was obtained from a man aged 80 or over in good health.

The chain uses TRBV20-1 and TRBJ2-7, with D unclear. Germline lookup yields CDR1 DFQATT and CDR2 SNEGSKA (reference sequence). V was trimmed by 5 bases and J by 3 bases, leaving 17 bases between them. This CDR3 contains 14 residues. CDR3 in DNA: TGCAGTGCTGGTGGGGTGGCAGCTCTCTACGAGCAGTACTTC. It specifies CSAGGVAALYEQYF.

The chain uses TRBV3-1 and TRBJ2-1; 10 bases map to TRBD2. The CDR3 totals 17 residues. Germline values: CDR1 LGHDT, CDR2 YNNKEL (reference sequence). The V gene end was trimmed by 11 bases and the J gene end by 9 bases; junction bases not matched to a gene: 22. The DNA of the CDR3 is TGTGCCGTTCAACGGTATCCAGGACTAGCGGAGGGCCGTGAGCAGTTCTTC. Amino acids: CAVQRYPGLAEGREQFF.

This sequence joins TRBV14 and TRBJ1-2; D uncertain. The CDR3 is 13 residues long. V lost 0 bases and J lost 5, with 7 bases in between. Germline values: CDR1 SGHDN, CDR2 FVKESK. The CDR3 DNA follows: TGTGCCAGCAGCCAAGATGTCCGGTATGGCTACACCTTC. The encoded protein is CASSQDVRYGYTF.

V is TRBV11-2 and J is TRBJ1-6; TRBD1 matches 9 bases. Germline V gene sequence: CDR1 SGHAT, CDR2 FQNNGV. The CDR3 has 14 amino acids. Trimming removed 5 bases from V and 14 bases from J; junction bases left unmatched: 10. The DNA for the CDR3 is TGTGCCAGCAGCGTGGACAGGGGCCGTTCGGCCCTCCACTTT. Translating gives CASSVDRGRSALHF.

This clonotype was detected ten times or more. V is TRBV25-1 and J is TRBJ2-1, with D uncertain. This CDR3 region has 11 residues. Germline V CDR1 and CDR2: MGHDK, SYGVNS. Trimming shortened V by 5 bases and J by 10 bases, and 9 bases separated the two germline ends. Written as DNA, the CDR3 is TGTGCCAGCAGTCCCCAGGAGGAGCAGTTCTTC. Its translation: CASSPQEEQFF.

This clonotype has just a few counts. This sequence joins TRBV6-4 and TRBJ1-1; 8 nucleotides line up with TRBD1. The CDR3 is 14 residues long. Germline V gene data show CDR1 as MRHNA and CDR2 as SNTAGT. V lost 6 bases and J lost 5; bases outside the gene matches: 8. The CDR3 DNA reads as TGTGCCAGCAGCCCGACAGGGGCGCGGACTGAAGCTTTCTTT. It encodes CASSPTGARTEAFF.

The V call is TRBV5-5, the J call TRBJ2-5; the match to TRBD2 covers 12 bases. V gave up 5 bases and J gave up 0 bases; unmatched junction bases: 5. CDR1 and CDR2 (germline): SGHKS, YYEKEE (reference sequence). CDR3 length equals 16 residues. CDR3 in amino acids: CASRSGLAGNQETQYF. As DNA, the CDR3 is TGTGCCAGCAGATCCGGACTAGCGGGAAACCAAGAGACCCAGTACTTC.

This clonotype was observed a single time. The gene calls are TRBV5-1 and TRBJ2-4; 11 bases are a match to TRBD2. The J call may be in error: the DNA end matches TRBJ2-7 better. Germline assignment: CDR1 SGHRS and CDR2 YFSETQ. The CDR3 sequence is 16 residues long. CDR3 coding DNA: TGCGCCAGCAGCCGGCAGACTAGCGGGGCAAACTACGAGCAGTACTTC. Protein product: CASSRQTSGANYEQYF.

This chain joins TRBV18 and TRBJ1-1; D unclear. The CDR3 consists of 14 residues. Looked up from germline, CDR1 is KGHSH and CDR2 is LQKENI. V lost 2 bases and J 1 base, leaving 8 bases between the germline ends. The CDR3 DNA is TGTGCCAGCTCACCAATCTTTGGGAACACTGAAGCTTTCTTT. Translating gives CASSPIFGNTEAFF.

The genes are TRBV12-3 or TRBV12-4 and TRBJ2-7; a weak D match, TRBD1 (6 bases). The ends were cut back, 2 bases at V and 6 bases at J, with 14 bases in the middle. The CDR3 sequence is 14 residues long. The CDR3 nucleotides are TGTGCCAGCAGTTTATTGGGGGCATGGGGCGAGCAGTACTTC. Amino acid sequence: CASSLLGAWGEQYF.

The chain recombines TRBV6-4 with TRBJ1-2; D not certain. V lost 2 bases and J lost 1, with 5 bases in between. CDR1 and CDR2 (germline): MRHNA, SNTAGT. This CDR3 is 13 amino acids long. The CDR3 DNA is TGTGCCAGCAGTGACGGTCTTAACTATGGCTACACCTTC. It codes for CASSDGLNYGYTF.

This chain connects TRBV20-1 to TRBJ1-6; D may be TRBD1 (6 bases). Germline values: CDR1 DFQATT, CDR2 SNEGSKA (reference sequence). V lost 1 base to trimming and J lost 7 bases, with 20 bases between them. This CDR3 comprises 17 residues. The chain's CDR3 is CSARVGQPTLQNSPLHF. The CDR3 DNA is TGCAGTGCTAGAGTTGGACAGCCTACACTTCAAAATTCACCCCTCCACTTT.